These 17 T cell receptor beta chains came from one sample sequenced in a study of cytomegalovirus exposure and HLA in healthy donors. PCR used 60 Vbeta primers and 13 Jbeta primers. Sequenced by immunoSEQ multiplex PCR; TCRdb stores in-frame clones only, minus some. The sample contains about 99,000 clones, about 77% of which appear only once. The sample was PBMCs. These receptors were taken from a man in his forties or fifties in good health and CMV-seronegative.

V is TRBV7-9 and J is TRBJ1-2; D is unresolved. The CDR3 loop spans 12 amino acids. The V gene's germline CDR1 is SEHNR and CDR2 FQNEAQ (reference sequence). V lost 3 bases and J lost 4, with 6 bases in between. The CDR3, as DNA: TGTGCCAGCAGCTTGGGGAGCTATGGCTACACCTTC. Its protein is CASSLGSYGYTF.

The gene calls are TRBV2 and TRBJ2-2, with 10 positions matching TRBD2. Trimming took 3 bases from V and 5 from J; bases not matched to a gene: 3. CDR1 is SNHLY and CDR2 is FYNNEI in the germline V gene. CDR3 size: 15 residues. The CDR3 coding sequence is TGTGCCAGCAGTGAGGCTAGCGGGAGAACCGGGGAGCTGTTTTTT. It specifies CASSEASGRTGELFF.

J is TRBJ2-7 and V is TRBV30; D is uncertain. CDR3 size: 11 residues. V dropped 5 bases and J dropped 6 bases, with 11 bases sitting between them. Germline assignment: CDR1 GTSNPN and CDR2 SVGIG (reference sequence). The CDR3 region has the DNA TGTGCCTGGGCTTCTCTCGGCGAGCAGTACTTC. It codes for CAWASLGEQYF.

The chain recombines TRBV11-3 with TRBJ2-2; 8 nucleotides agree with TRBD2. The V gene's germline CDR1 is SGHNT and CDR2 YENEEA. CDR3 length equals 15 residues. Trimming cost V 5 bases and J 1 base; bases outside gene matches: 3. The CDR3 DNA follows: TGTGCCAGCAGCCGGGGGGGGCTGAACACCGGGGAGCTGTTTTTT. It specifies CASSRGGLNTGELFF.

The chain recombines TRBV5-1 with TRBJ2-7, with D possibly being TRBD2 (6 bases). The ends were cut back, 0 bases at V and 3 bases at J, with 16 bases in the middle. The CDR3 is made up of 16 amino acids. From germline, CDR1 is SGHRS and CDR2 YFSETQ. CDR3 in amino acids: CASSLAEGTMGYEQYF. DNA of the CDR3: TGCGCCAGCAGCTTGGCGGAGGGAACCATGGGCTACGAGCAGTACTTC.

This chain connects TRBV11-3 to TRBJ1-2, with D possibly matching TRBD1 (5 bases). Trimming stripped 2 bases from V and 0 bases from J, with 13 bases between. Germline lookup yields CDR1 SGHNT and CDR2 YENEEA. CDR3 length: 16 residues. The CDR3 sequence is CASSLYLRGTNYGYTF. The CDR3 DNA reads TGTGCCAGCAGCTTATACTTACGGGGGACTAACTATGGCTACACCTTC.

The CDR3 protein is CASSQARTEKNYGYTF. CDR3 sequence (DNA): TGCGCCAGCAGCCAAGCTAGGACAGAAAAAAACTATGGCTACACCTTC. The rearrangement joins TRBV4-1 to TRBJ1-2; TRBD1 might be the D (6 bases). Trimming took off 1 base at V and 2 bases at J, with 14 bases between the two ends. CDR1 is MGHRA, CDR2 YSYEKL, per germline. CDR3 size: 16 residues.

This clone came up a few times. The DNA of the CDR3 is TGTGCCTGGAGTGTATCAGAGGCCGGGGCCAACGTCCTGACTTTC. Residues: CAWSVSEAGANVLTF. The chain joins TRBV30 to TRBJ2-6; D remains ambiguous. CDR1 and CDR2 from the germline V gene are GTSNPN and SVGIG (reference sequence). Trimming left V 0 bases short and J 4 bases short, with 10 bases between. This CDR3 is 15 amino acids long.

The table lists this clone with a count of one. V usage is TRBV6-1 and J usage is TRBJ2-1, with TRBD1 matching over 8 bases. The germline V gene has CDR1 MNHNS and CDR2 SASEGT. The CDR3 totals 14 residues. With V trimmed by 5 bases and J by 0 bases, 0 bases remained unmatched. The CDR3 spells CASSTGGSYNEQFF. The CDR3 DNA reads as TGTGCCAGCAGTACAGGGGGCTCCTACAATGAGCAGTTCTTC.

This clone has only a few counts. The chain couples TRBV27 to TRBJ2-7; D is possibly TRBD1 (7 bases). Germline values: CDR1 MNHEY, CDR2 SMNVEV (reference sequence). Trimming removed 3 bases at V and 3 bases at J, with 18 bases between. The CDR3 covers 16 residues. CDR3 protein: CASSLAGQKINYEQYF. The DNA for the CDR3 is TGTGCCAGCAGTTTGGCGGGACAGAAGATTAACTACGAGCAGTACTTC.

In this sample, this clone turned up once. V usage is TRBV18 and J usage is TRBJ1-5, with 7 bases that match TRBD1. The V and J ends lost 2 bases and 6 bases, in that order; junction bases with no gene match: 7. Germline CDR1 is KGHSH and CDR2 is LQKENI. This CDR3 is 15 amino acids long. The CDR3 spells CASSPVVTGVQPQHF. CDR3 nucleotides: TGTGCCAGCTCACCAGTCGTAACAGGGGTTCAGCCCCAGCATTTT.

There are a few counts of this clone. The chain joins TRBV30 to TRBJ2-7; TRBD2 aligns across 10 bases. V lost 3 bases to trimming and J lost 4 bases; unmatched junction nucleotides: 9. In germline, CDR1 is GTSNPN, CDR2 SVGIG (reference sequence). The length of the CDR3 is 15 residues. The CDR3 reads CAWSRPGLAVYEQYF. CDR3 DNA: TGTGCCTGGAGCCGCCCCGGACTAGCGGTATACGAGCAGTACTTC.

The chain couples TRBV29-1 to TRBJ1-1; no firm D call. Germline loops: CDR1 SQVTM, CDR2 ANQGSEA. V was clipped by 4 bases and J by 3 bases, with 18 bases between them. The CDR3 has 15 residues. Here the CDR3 reads CSVVIWARGYTEAFF. CDR3 coding DNA: TGCAGCGTTGTCATTTGGGCGAGAGGGTACACTGAAGCTTTCTTT.

The rearrangement links TRBV15 to TRBJ2-2; D remains unclear. This CDR3 is built from 12 residues. Germline CDR1 and CDR2: LNHNV and YYDKDF (reference sequence). V gave up 3 bases and J gave up 4 bases, with 3 bases separating them. The CDR3 DNA reads TGTGCCACCAGCAGCCGCACCGGGGAGCTGTTTTTT. Its translation is CATSSRTGELFF.

The chain has TRBV7-2 and TRBJ2-3; D remains unclear. V gave up 3 bases and J gave up 0 bases, with 10 bases separating them. Germline V gives CDR1 SGHTA, CDR2 FQGNSA. The CDR3 loop spans 15 amino acids. CDR3 sequence reads: CASSFGGTSTDTQYF. The CDR3 DNA reads as TGTGCCAGCAGCTTCGGCGGTACTAGCACAGATACGCAGTATTTT.

This chain joins TRBV28 and TRBJ2-5, with 16 nucleotides matching TRBD2. The CDR3 sequence is 17 residues long. CDR1 is MDHEN and CDR2 is SYDVKM in the germline V gene. Unmatched junction bases numbered 6, after V lost 2 bases and J lost 6 bases. CDR3 nucleotide sequence: TGTGCCAGCAGTTTAGGGGGACTAGCGGGGGGGGCGCAGACCCAGTACTTC. This translates into CASSLGGLAGGAQTQYF.

The chain carries TRBV9 and TRBJ2-1, with TRBD1 matching over 9 bases. CDR3 size: 17 residues. Germline V gives CDR1 SGDLS, CDR2 YYNGEE. After removal of 0 bases from V and 9 bases from J, the junction contained 13 bases not matched to a gene. The CDR3, as DNA: TGTGCCAGCAGCGTAGTTGGGACAGGGAACGTACAGGGTGAGCAGTTCTTC. This translates into CASSVVGTGNVQGEQFF.